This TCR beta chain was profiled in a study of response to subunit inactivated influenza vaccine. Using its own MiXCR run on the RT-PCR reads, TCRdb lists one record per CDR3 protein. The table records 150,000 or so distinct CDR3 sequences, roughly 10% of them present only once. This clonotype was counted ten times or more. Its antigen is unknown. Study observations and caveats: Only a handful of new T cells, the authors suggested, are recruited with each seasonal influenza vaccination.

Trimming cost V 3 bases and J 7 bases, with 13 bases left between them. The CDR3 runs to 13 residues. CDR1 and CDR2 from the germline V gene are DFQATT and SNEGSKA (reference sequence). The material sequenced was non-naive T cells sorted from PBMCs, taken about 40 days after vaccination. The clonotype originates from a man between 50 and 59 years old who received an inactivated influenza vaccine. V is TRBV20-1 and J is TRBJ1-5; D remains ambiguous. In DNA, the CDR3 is TGCAGTGCTAGGTTGGGGTGGAGGCAGCCCCAGCATTTT. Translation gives CSARLGWRQPQHF.